Shown below are 24 T cell receptor beta chains from a single sample sequenced in a study of blood T cell repertoires in COVID-19. Repertoires were generated with immunoSEQ multiplex PCR, while TCRdb's copy carries only in-frame clones and drops some. The sample consists of approximately 250,000 clones, 85% to 90% of them appearing once. The material sequenced was PBMCs or T cells enriched from blood (not recorded which). The source is a woman aged 60 to 75 in a cohort exposed to, infected with or recovered from COVID-19 (not recorded which).

This clone was seen only a few times. The genes are TRBV9 and TRBJ1-6; D may be TRBD1 (6 bases). The CDR3 has 16 residues. Germline V gene lookup returns CDR1 SGDLS and CDR2 YYNGEE. The V gene lost 2 bases and the J gene lost 8 bases, with 17 bases spanning the gap. The CDR3 DNA is TGTGCCAGCAGCGTGAGGGAACAGGGAAAAGATTCACCCCTCCACTTT. It translates to CASSVREQGKDSPLHF.

CDR3 protein: CASSQAQGISEQYF. The CDR3 nucleotides read TGTGCCAGCAGCCAAGCTCAGGGGATAAGCGAGCAGTACTTC. V and J are TRBV14 and TRBJ2-7, with a tentative D call TRBD1 (6 bases). The germline V gene encodes CDR1 SGHDN and CDR2 FVKESK. The CDR3 is 14 residues long. V was cut by 1 base and J by 6 bases, with 13 bases left in between.

J is TRBJ2-1 and V is TRBV19; D uncertain. This CDR3 spans 17 amino acids. Germline-derived CDR1 and CDR2 are LNHDA and SQIVND (reference sequence). Trimming removed 2 bases from V and 0 bases from J, with 14 bases in between. CDR3 residues: CASSISNSPSSYNEQFF. DNA for the CDR3: TGTGCCAGTAGTATATCGAATAGCCCGAGCTCCTACAATGAGCAGTTCTTC.

The chain is built from TRBV7-6 and TRBJ1-1, with unresolved D. Trimming took off 2 bases at V and 3 bases at J, with 13 bases between the two ends. The CDR3 is 15 residues long. Germline V gene data show CDR1 as SGHVS and CDR2 as FNYEAQ. In DNA, the CDR3 is TGTGCCAGCAGCTTACTACCGGGAAAGGACACTGAAGCTTTCTTT. Encoded protein: CASSLLPGKDTEAFF. Combining the CDR3 with reference TRBV7-6 and TRBJ1-1 gives the whole variable domain GAGVSQSPRYKVTKRGQDVALRCDPISGHVSLYWYRQALGQGPEFLTYFNYEAQQDKSGLPNDRFSAERPEGSISTLTIQRTEQRDSAMYRCASSLLPGKDTEAFFGQGTRLTVV.

This chain joins TRBV7-9 and TRBJ1-1; 9 bases map to TRBD1. CDR1 is SEHNR and CDR2 is FQNEAQ in the germline V gene (reference sequence). The junction had 13 bases not matched to a gene; V was cut back by 5 bases and J by 6 bases. The CDR3 is 16 amino acids. The CDR3 DNA sequence: TGTGCCAGCAGCCCAGAGGTCCTAAGACAGGGGGCTGAAGCTTTCTTT. It codes for CASSPEVLRQGAEAFF.

This clone appeared a single time. The chain joins TRBV7-9 to TRBJ2-1, with TRBD2 matching over 9 bases. Looked up from germline, CDR1 is SEHNR and CDR2 is FQNEAQ (reference sequence). The CDR3 extends over 16 amino acids. Losses at the gene ends were 2 bases for V and 8 bases for J; bases not matched to a gene: 10. The CDR3 bases are TGTGCCAGCAGCTTAAGGGGGCCGGGACTAGCTGATGAGCAGTTCTTC. Translation gives CASSLRGPGLADEQFF.

The rearrangement links TRBV5-4 to TRBJ2-7, with D possibly matching TRBD2 (5 bases). With 4 bases removed from V and 2 bases from J, the gap between germline ends came to 7 bases. Germline CDR1 and CDR2: SGHNT and YYREEE (reference sequence). The CDR3 runs 12 residues. CDR3 region: CASSRGTYEQYF. CDR3 in DNA: TGTGCCAGCAGCCGGGGTACCTACGAGCAGTACTTC.

The CDR3: CASSQDWAGGYGYTF. Written as DNA, the CDR3 is TGCGCCAGCAGCCAAGATTGGGCAGGGGGCTATGGCTACACCTTC. The chain employs TRBV4-1 and TRBJ1-2; TRBD1 matches at 7 bases. The CDR3 is 15 residues long. The V gene's germline CDR1 is MGHRA and CDR2 YSYEKL. J was trimmed by 4 bases and V by 0 bases; bases with no gene match: 5.

This clone appeared once. This chain connects TRBV21-1 to TRBJ2-7; TRBD1 is the table's D call and was not checked against the DNA. TRBV21-1 represents a pseudogene. CDR3 length: 15 amino acids. CDR3 coding DNA: TGTGCCAGCAGCAGTTACAGGGGGCGGGTCTACGAGCAGTACTTC. Encoded protein: CASSSYRGRVYEQYF.

This clone was detected only once. The rearrangement joins TRBV28 to TRBJ2-7; D remains unclear. Trimming took off 7 bases at V and 6 bases at J, with 19 bases between the two ends. Germline CDR1 MDHEN, CDR2 SYDVKM. This CDR3 spans 14 amino acids. CDR3: CASTNRVRGAEQYF. The CDR3 DNA reads TGTGCCAGCACGAATCGGGTAAGAGGCGCCGAGCAGTACTTC.

J is TRBJ2-5 and V is TRBV6-5; 8 positions match TRBD1. The CDR3 is made up of 13 amino acids. Germline-derived CDR1 and CDR2 are MNHEY and SVGAGI. The junction had 8 bases not matched to a gene; V was cut back by 7 bases and J by 7 bases. The CDR3 region is CASTSGTGGTQYF. CDR3 DNA sequence: TGTGCCAGCACCTCCGGGACAGGTGGGACCCAGTACTTC.

The chain combines TRBV9 with TRBJ2-3; 7 positions agree with TRBD1. The CDR3 loop spans 14 amino acids. After removal of 2 bases from V and 8 bases from J, the junction contained 8 bases not matched to a gene. Germline V CDR1 and CDR2: SGDLS, YYNGEE. The CDR3 reads CASSVGRGSGTQYF. The CDR3 nucleotides are TGTGCCAGCAGCGTGGGCAGGGGGTCTGGTACGCAGTATTTT.

The gene calls are TRBV6-2 or TRBV6-3 and TRBJ2-1, with D possibly being TRBD2 (5 bases). This CDR3 has 12 amino acids. Per the germline V gene, CDR1 is MNHEY and CDR2 is SVGEGT. Deletions cut 6 bases from V and 7 bases from J, with 10 bases between. CDR3 amino acids: CASSLEGNEQFF. DNA of the CDR3: TGTGCCAGCAGCCTCGAGGGAAATGAGCAGTTCTTC.

The chain uses TRBV27 and TRBJ2-1; 8 bases agree with TRBD2. Germline CDR1 reads MNHEY; CDR2 reads SMNVEV (reference sequence). CDR3 size: 16 residues. J was trimmed by 4 bases and V by 3 bases; bases with no gene match: 8. CDR3 residues: CASSFSAGESYNEQFF. CDR3 coding DNA: TGTGCCAGCAGTTTTTCAGCGGGAGAGTCTTACAATGAGCAGTTCTTC.

The chain recombines TRBV4-2 with TRBJ2-2, with 10 bases lining up with TRBD2. Trimming removed 5 bases from V and 8 bases from J; junction bases left unmatched: 11. CDR3 size: 16 residues. Per germline, CDR1 LGHNA and CDR2 YNFKEQ. As DNA, the CDR3 is TGTGCCAGCAGCATCGGGGTAGCGGGAGGTCAGGGGGAGCTGTTTTTT. Residues: CASSIGVAGGQGELFF.

This clone was counted a single time. The rearrangement uses TRBV7-9 and TRBJ2-7; D might be TRBD1 (5 bases). The CDR3 contains 14 residues. Germline loops: CDR1 SEHNR, CDR2 FQNEAQ (reference sequence). V was pared by 7 bases and J by 0 bases, with 13 bases between. For the CDR3, the DNA is TGTGCCAGCAAGGGGCAGCTTAACTCCTACGAGCAGTACTTC. Residues: CASKGQLNSYEQYF.

The chain links TRBV5-6 to TRBJ2-7; D is uncertain. Trimming left V 2 bases short and J 2 bases short, with 11 bases between. Germline values: CDR1 SGHDT, CDR2 YYEEEE. CDR3 length equals 14 residues. DNA of the CDR3: TGTGCCAGCAGCTTCTTCAGGCCGACCTACGAGCAGTACTTC. Protein sequence: CASSFFRPTYEQYF.

This chain connects TRBV28 to TRBJ2-1, with 10 bases matching TRBD2. There are 17 residues in the CDR3. J lost 4 bases, V lost 6 bases, and 12 bases had no gene match. Germline CDR1 MDHEN, CDR2 SYDVKM. This chain's CDR3 is CASRIGLAAGGYNEQFF. CDR3 bases: TGTGCCAGCAGGATTGGACTAGCGGCAGGGGGATACAATGAGCAGTTCTTC.

J is TRBJ2-1 and V is TRBV2, with 10 bases fitting TRBD2. Per germline, CDR1 SNHLY and CDR2 FYNNEI. The V segment lost 6 bases and the J segment 8 bases; nucleotides outside the gene matches: 10. There are 15 residues in the CDR3. As DNA, the CDR3 is TGTGCCAGCAGGGCTAGCGGGAGAATGGCCCATGAGCAGTTCTTC. Residues: CASRASGRMAHEQFF.

The chain employs TRBV3-1 (or the pseudogene TRBV3-2) and TRBJ2-2; perhaps TRBD2 as D (6 bases). The V gene's germline CDR1 is LGHDT and CDR2 YNNKEL (reference sequence). V was trimmed by 3 bases and J by 0 bases, leaving 11 bases between them. The CDR3 loop spans 16 amino acids. CDR3 amino acids: CASSHLGGANTGELFF. The CDR3 nucleotides are TGTGCCAGCAGCCATTTGGGCGGGGCGAACACCGGGGAGCTGTTTTTT.

This clone was counted a few times. The chain carries TRBV5-4 and TRBJ1-6, with TRBD1 matching over 8 bases. CDR3 size: 15 residues. Germline V gene sequence: CDR1 SGHNT, CDR2 YYREEE (reference sequence). J gave up 10 bases and V 4 bases, and 10 bases lay outside the gene matches. The CDR3 sequence: CASSGTGQVKSPLHF. The CDR3 coding sequence is TGTGCCAGCAGCGGAACGGGACAGGTTAAGTCACCCCTCCACTTT.

This clone is a singleton in its sample. The rearrangement links TRBV18 to TRBJ1-4, with 7 bases aligning to TRBD1. CDR1 is KGHSH and CDR2 is LQKENI in the germline V gene. This CDR3 is built from 16 residues. V was clipped by 2 bases and J by 6 bases; unmatched bases: 9. CDR3 nucleotides: TGTGCCAGCTCACCAAGTGTGACAGGGTTTGATGAAAAACTGTTTTTT. Protein: CASSPSVTGFDEKLFF.

V is TRBV18 and J is TRBJ2-1, with 9 bases fitting TRBD1. The CDR3 covers 14 residues. Germline V gives CDR1 KGHSH, CDR2 LQKENI. V lost 0 bases, J lost 7 bases, and 1 base stayed unmatched. The CDR3 sequence is CASSPPGQGNEQFF. As DNA, the CDR3 is TGTGCCAGCTCACCACCGGGACAGGGAAATGAGCAGTTCTTC.

The chain combines TRBV28 with TRBJ2-1; D is ambiguous. Germline CDR1 MDHEN, CDR2 SYDVKM. This CDR3 comprises 16 residues. The V end lost 4 bases, the J end lost 6 bases, and 19 bases lay between the germline ends. CDR3 sequence (DNA): TGTGCCAGCAGTTCCCCGACGGTGGAGTCCCTCAATGAGCAGTTCTTC. Translation: CASSSPTVESLNEQFF.